One sample yielded the 2 T cell receptor beta chains listed below, sequenced in a study of cytomegalovirus exposure and HLA in healthy donors (dated by TCRdb to 2016 to 2017). The receptor library was made with the immunoSEQ multiplex PCR assay. For the multiplex PCR, a mixture combining 60 forward primers for TCR Vbeta segments and 13 reverse primers for TCR Jbeta segments was used. TCRdb holds this immuneACCESS table with in-frame rearrangements only. Some clones are missing; in checked studies, unresolved V genes explain under half, and the rest has no known cause. In this sample the table shows around 91,000 clones, about three quarters of which occur a single time. The ten biggest clones cover approximately 4% of the sample. Sequences were obtained from PBMCs. These receptors were taken from a male donor in good health and CMV-seropositive.

The chain recombines TRBV19 with TRBJ2-7, with 8 nucleotides matching TRBD2. The CDR3 loop spans 16 amino acids. From germline, CDR1 is LNHDA and CDR2 SQIVND (reference sequence). V dropped 0 bases and J dropped 6; count of bases not matched to a gene: 10. The CDR3 sequence is CASSIDHTSGGSEQYF. CDR3 DNA sequence: TGTGCCAGTAGTATAGATCACACAAGCGGGGGATCCGAGCAGTACTTC.

This chain joins TRBV28 and TRBJ2-3; 7 bases agree with TRBD1. V lost 2 bases, J lost 6 bases, and 2 bases stayed unmatched. The germline gives CDR1 MDHEN, CDR2 SYDVKM. This CDR3 is 13 amino acids long. The CDR3 loop reads CASSLTGVDTQYF. The DNA of the CDR3 is TGTGCCAGCAGTTTAACAGGGGTGGATACGCAGTATTTT.